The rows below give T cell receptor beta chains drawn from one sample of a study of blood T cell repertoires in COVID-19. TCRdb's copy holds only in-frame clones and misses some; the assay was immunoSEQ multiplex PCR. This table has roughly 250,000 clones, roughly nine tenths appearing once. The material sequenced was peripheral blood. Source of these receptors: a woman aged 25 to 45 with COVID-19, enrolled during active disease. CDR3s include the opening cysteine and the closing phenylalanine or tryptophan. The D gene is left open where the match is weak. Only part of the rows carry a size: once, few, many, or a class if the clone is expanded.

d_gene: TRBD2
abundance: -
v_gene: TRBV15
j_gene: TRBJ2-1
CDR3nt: TGTGCCACCAGCAGCCTAGCGGGGGTTTTCCAGTTCTTC
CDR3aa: CATSSLAGVFQFF

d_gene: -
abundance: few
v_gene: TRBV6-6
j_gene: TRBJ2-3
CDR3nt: TGTGCCAGCAGTTACTCGTTCGGGGGGCCCACAGATACGCAGTATTTT
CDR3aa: CASSYSFGGPTDTQYF

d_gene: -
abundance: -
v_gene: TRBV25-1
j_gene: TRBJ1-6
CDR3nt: TGTGCCAGCAGTCCGCGCTCAGGGTCAAATTCACCCCTCCACTTT
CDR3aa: CASSPRSGSNSPLHF

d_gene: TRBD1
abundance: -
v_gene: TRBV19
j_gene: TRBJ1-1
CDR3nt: TGTGCCAGTAGTTACGGGACAGGGTTAGATACTGAAGCTTTCTTT
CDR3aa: CASSYGTGLDTEAFF

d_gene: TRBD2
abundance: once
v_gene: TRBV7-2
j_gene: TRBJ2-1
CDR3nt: TGTGCCAGCAGCTTAGACACTAGCGGGGGGGCTAAGAAGTTCTTC
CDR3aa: CASSLDTSGGAKKFF

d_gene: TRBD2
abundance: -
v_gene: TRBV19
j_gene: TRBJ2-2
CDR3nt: TGTGCCAGTAGTATCATTTCCCTAGCGGGGGCCGCCACCGGGGAGCTGTTTTTT
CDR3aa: CASSIISLAGAATGELFF

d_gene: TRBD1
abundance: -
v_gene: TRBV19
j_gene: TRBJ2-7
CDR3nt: TGTGCCAGTAGTATAGTAGGGACAGGGTCGTACGAGCAGTACTTC
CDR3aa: CASSIVGTGSYEQYF

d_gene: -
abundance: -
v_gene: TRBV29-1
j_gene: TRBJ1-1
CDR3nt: TGCAGCGTTGATGGATCGGACGGAGGGACTGAAGCTTTCTTT
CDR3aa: CSVDGSDGGTEAFF

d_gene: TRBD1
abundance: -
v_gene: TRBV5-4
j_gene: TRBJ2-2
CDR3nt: TGTGCCAGCAGCCCAGGACAGGGGAGGAGCACCGGGGAGCTGTTTTTT
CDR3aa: CASSPGQGRSTGELFF

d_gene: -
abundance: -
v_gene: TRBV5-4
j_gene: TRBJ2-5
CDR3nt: TGTGCCAGCAGCTTGATTGTGGGGCTCGAGCAAGAGACCCAGTACTTC
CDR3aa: CASSLIVGLEQETQYF

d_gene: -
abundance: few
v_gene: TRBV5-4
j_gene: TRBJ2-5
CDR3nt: TGTGCCAGCAGCTTGGCCGGACTCCAAGAGACCCAGTACTTC
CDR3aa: CASSLAGLQETQYF

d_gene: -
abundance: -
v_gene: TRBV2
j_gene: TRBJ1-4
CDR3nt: TGTGCCAGCAGAGACCTAACAGCAACTAATGAAAAACTGTTTTTT
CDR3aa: CASRDLTATNEKLFF

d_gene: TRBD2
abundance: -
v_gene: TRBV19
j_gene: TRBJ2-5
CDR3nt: TGTGCCAGTAGTATCGATCCGCCGGGGGGGTATCAAGAGACCCAGTACTTC
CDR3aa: CASSIDPPGGYQETQYF

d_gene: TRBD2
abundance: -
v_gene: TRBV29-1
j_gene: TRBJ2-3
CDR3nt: TGCAGCGTTACGACTAGCCAGTACGCGCAGTATTTT
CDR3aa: CSVTTSQYAQYF

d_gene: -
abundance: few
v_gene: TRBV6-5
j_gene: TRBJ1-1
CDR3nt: TGTGCCAGCAGGTGGGACACAGAGAACACTGAAGCTTTCTTT
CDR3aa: CASRWDTENTEAFF

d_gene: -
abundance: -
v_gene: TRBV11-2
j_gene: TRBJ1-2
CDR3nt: TGTGCCAGCAGCCCCGGTGGCTATGGCTACACCTTC
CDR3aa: CASSPGGYGYTF

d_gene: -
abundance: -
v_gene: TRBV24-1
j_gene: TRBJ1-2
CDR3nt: TGTGCCACCAGTGATCCCAGGGGCGGCTACACCTTC
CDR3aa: CATSDPRGGYTF

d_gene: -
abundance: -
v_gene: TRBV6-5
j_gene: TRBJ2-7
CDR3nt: TGTGCCAGCAGTTGGACGGACACTTGGGCCGAGCAGTACTTC
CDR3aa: CASSWTDTWAEQYF

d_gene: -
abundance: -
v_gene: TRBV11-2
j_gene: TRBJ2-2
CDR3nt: TGTGCCAGCAGCTTCGTAAGCGACTACAACACCGGGGAGCTGTTTTTT
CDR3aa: CASSFVSDYNTGELFF

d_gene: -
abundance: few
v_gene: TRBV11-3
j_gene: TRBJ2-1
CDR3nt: TGTGCCAGCAGCCCCCGGGGGACCTCCTACAATGAGCAGTTCTTC
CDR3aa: CASSPRGTSYNEQFF

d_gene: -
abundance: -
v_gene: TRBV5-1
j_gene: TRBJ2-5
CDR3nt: TGCGCCAGCAGCTTGCGTCCGGCGCGGGAAGAGACCCAGTACTTC
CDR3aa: CASSLRPAREETQYF

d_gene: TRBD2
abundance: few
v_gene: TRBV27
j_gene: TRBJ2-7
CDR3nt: TGTGCCAGCAGTCCTCTAGCGGGGGGCTACACCTACGAGCAGTACTTC
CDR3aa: CASSPLAGGYTYEQYF

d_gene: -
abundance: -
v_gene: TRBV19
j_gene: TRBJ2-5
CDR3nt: TGTGCCAGTACCCCCACCGGACTTCAAGAGACCCAGTACTTC
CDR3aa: CASTPTGLQETQYF

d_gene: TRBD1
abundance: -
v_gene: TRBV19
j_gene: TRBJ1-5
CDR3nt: TGTGCCAGCAACCCTCAGGGGGCAGTGGGCAATCAGCCCCAGCATTTT
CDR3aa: CASNPQGAVGNQPQHF

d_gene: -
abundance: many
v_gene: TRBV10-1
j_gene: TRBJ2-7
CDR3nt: TGCGCCAGCAGTGAGTCCGGAGGCCACGAGCAGTACTTC
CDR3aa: CASSESGGHEQYF

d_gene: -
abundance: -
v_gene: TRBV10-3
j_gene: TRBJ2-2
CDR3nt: TGTGCCATCCAGAAGAACACCGGGGAGCTGTTTTTT
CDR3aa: CAIQKNTGELFF

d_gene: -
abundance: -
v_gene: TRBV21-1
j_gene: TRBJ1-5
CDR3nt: TGTGCCAGCAGCAAAGCCGCGGACAGGGAGACAGTTCCCGCCGCTCAGCCCCAGCATTTT
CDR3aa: CASSKAADRETVPAAQPQHF

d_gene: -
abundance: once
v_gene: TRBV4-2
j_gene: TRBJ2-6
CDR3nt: TGTGCCAGCAGCCAAGCGGACTCCTCGACGGTCTCTGGGGCCAACGTCCTGACTTTC
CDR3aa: CASSQADSSTVSGANVLTF

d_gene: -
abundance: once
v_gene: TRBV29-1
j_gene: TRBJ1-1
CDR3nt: TGCAGCGTTGAAGACGGCACTGAAGCTTTCTTT
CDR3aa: CSVEDGTEAFF

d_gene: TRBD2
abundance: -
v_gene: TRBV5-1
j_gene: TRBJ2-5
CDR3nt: TGCGCCAGCAGCGAAACTAGCGGGGGGGCGGAGACCCAGTACTTC
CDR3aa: CASSETSGGAETQYF

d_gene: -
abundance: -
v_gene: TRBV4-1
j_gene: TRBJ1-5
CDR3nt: TGCGCCAGCAGCCAAGTGGGCCGGGACAAAAATCAGCCCCAGCATTTT
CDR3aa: CASSQVGRDKNQPQHF

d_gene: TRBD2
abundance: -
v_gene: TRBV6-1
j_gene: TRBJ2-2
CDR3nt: TGTGCCAGCAGTGAATTGGGCGGGGGGGCCGCCGGGGAGCTGTTTTTT
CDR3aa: CASSELGGGAAGELFF

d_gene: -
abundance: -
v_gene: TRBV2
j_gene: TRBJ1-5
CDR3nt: TGTGCCAGCAGTGGGCAGGGCAATCAGCCCCAGCATTTT
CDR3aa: CASSGQGNQPQHF

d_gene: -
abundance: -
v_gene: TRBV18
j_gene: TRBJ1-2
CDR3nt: TGTGCCAGCTCACCTCCTGCACTCCGGTCTGGCTACACCTTC
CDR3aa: CASSPPALRSGYTF

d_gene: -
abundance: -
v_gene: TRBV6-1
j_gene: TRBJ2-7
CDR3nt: TGTGCCAGCAGTGTTGTTGTCTCCAACTACGCCTACGAGCAGTACTTC
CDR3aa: CASSVVVSNYAYEQYF

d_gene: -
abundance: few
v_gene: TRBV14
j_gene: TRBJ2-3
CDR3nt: TGTGCCAGCAGCCACCTCAAGGAGGGGACCGCGCAGTATTTT
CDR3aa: CASSHLKEGTAQYF

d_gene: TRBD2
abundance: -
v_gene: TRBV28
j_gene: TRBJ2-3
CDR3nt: TGTGCCAGCAGTACCCTAGCGGGGTCTAGCACAGATACGCAGTATTTT
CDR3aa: CASSTLAGSSTDTQYF

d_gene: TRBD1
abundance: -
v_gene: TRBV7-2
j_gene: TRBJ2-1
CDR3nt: TGTGCCAGCAGCTTAAACCCGGGACAGGGTAAGCGCAATGAGCAGTTCTTC
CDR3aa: CASSLNPGQGKRNEQFF

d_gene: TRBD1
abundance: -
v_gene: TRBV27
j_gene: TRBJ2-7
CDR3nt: TGTGCCAGCAGTTTATCGATTGGGACAGTGTCAAATAAACAGTACTTC
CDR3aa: CASSLSIGTVSNKQYF

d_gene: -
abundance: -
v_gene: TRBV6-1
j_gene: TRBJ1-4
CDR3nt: TGTGCCAGCAGTGAATGGCAGGCAACTAATGAAAAACTGTTTTTT
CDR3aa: CASSEWQATNEKLFF

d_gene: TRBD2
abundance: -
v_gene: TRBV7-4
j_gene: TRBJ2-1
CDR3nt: TGTGACCTGGGGAGGGGATACAATGAGCAGTTCTTC
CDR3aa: CDLGRGYNEQFF